This TCR beta chain is drawn from a study of post-analysis software for immune sequencing data. This CDR3 spans 15 amino acids. Germline assignment: CDR1 SGDLS and CDR2 YYNGEE. The study, taken as a whole, reports: Several TRBV segments were more frequent in patients than controls; TRBV5-6, TRBV5-1 and TRBV20-1 belonged to this group. Multiple sclerosis patients had significantly lower normalized Chao1 diversity than controls.

Points on this clonotype: The antigen is not known.

Unique molecular identifiers were built into the TCR beta cDNA libraries. Once roughly 1 to 11 million T cells were used, about 490,000 cDNA molecules resulted. MiXCR was run by TCRdb on the PCR reads, yielding one entry per CDR3 protein. The profile shows 150,000 to 200,000 distinct CDR3 sequences, approximately 30% of them singletons. Sequenced sample: blood. The chain employs TRBV9 and TRBJ2-5, with 11 nucleotides matching TRBD2. The tail of the sequence fits TRBJ2-7 better, so the J call may be wrong. This TCR derives from a girl between 10 and 17 years old with multiple sclerosis. CDR3 sequence (DNA): TGTGCCAGCAGCGTAGCCGGGACTAGCGGCTACGAGCAGTACTTC. Translation gives CASSVAGTSGYEQYF.